The following is a TCR beta chain sequence with its context. The CDR3 extends over 12 amino acids. With 6 bases removed from V and 6 bases from J, the gap between germline ends came to 11 bases. Germline V gene sequence: CDR1 MNHNY, CDR2 SVGAGI (reference sequence). The sample belongs to a study of blood T cell repertoires in COVID-19. The data were produced by immunoSEQ multiplex PCR, yet TCRdb's version contains in-frame clones alone and is incomplete. This sample has roughly 300,000 clones, with around 89% found just once. The receptor comes from a man between 18 and 35 years old who had recovered from COVID-19. The sequenced sample was peripheral blood. The gene calls are TRBV6-6 and TRBJ1-1, with a tentative D call TRBD1 (5 bases). CDR3 residues: CASSRTGAEAFF. As DNA, the CDR3 is TGTGCCAGCAGCCGCACGGGGGCTGAAGCTTTCTTT.